Shown below are 4 T cell receptor beta chains from a single sample sequenced in a study of T-cell memory formation after mild COVID-19. In TCRdb, the 5' RACE reads were re-called with MiXCR into one record per CDR3 protein. Among roughly 45,000 distinct CDR3 sequences listed, 27% were seen once. Sequenced: PBMCs or a T cell subset sorted from them (not recorded which). The receptors originated from a man between 18 and 35 years old who had mild COVID-19 (a few samples of this study predate the infection). Cell type and time point are not known.

This clonotype was counted between two and nine times. The V gene is TRBV15, the J gene TRBJ2-5; D uncertain. The germline CDR1 and CDR2 sequences are LNHNV and YYDKDF (reference sequence). The CDR3 runs to 15 residues. V was pared by 0 bases and J by 5 bases, with 13 bases between. CDR3 coding DNA: TGTGCCACCAGCAGAGAGGGGTCTGTTTGGGAGACCCAGTACTTC. Protein: CATSREGSVWETQYF.

The V and J genes are TRBV5-8 and TRBJ2-7; D is undetermined. This CDR3 is 15 amino acids long. The germline V gene encodes CDR1 SGHTS and CDR2 YDEGEE. Deletions cut 1 base from V and 5 bases from J, with 16 bases between. The CDR3 protein is CASSLIGQDGNEQYF. The DNA for the CDR3 is TGTGCCAGCAGCTTGATCGGTCAGGACGGCAACGAGCAGTACTTC.

The J gene is TRBJ2-7, the V gene TRBV29-1; 9 positions match TRBD2. CDR1 SQVTM and CDR2 ANQGSEA come from the germline V gene. With 4 bases clipped from V and 3 bases from J, the junction kept 7 bases outside the gene matches. The CDR3 is 14 residues long. The CDR3 here is CSVVVSGGVYEQYF. In nucleotides, the CDR3 is TGCAGCGTTGTGGTTAGCGGGGGTGTCTACGAGCAGTACTTC.

The chain combines TRBV4-3 with TRBJ1-1, with a tentative D call TRBD1 (5 bases). The CDR3 spans 14 residues. V was trimmed by 0 bases and J by 5 bases, leaving 10 bases between them. Germline CDR1 LGHNA, CDR2 YSLEER. DNA for the CDR3: TGCGCCAGCAGCCAAGATTGGGGGGAGACTGAAGCTTTCTTT. Protein product: CASSQDWGETEAFF.